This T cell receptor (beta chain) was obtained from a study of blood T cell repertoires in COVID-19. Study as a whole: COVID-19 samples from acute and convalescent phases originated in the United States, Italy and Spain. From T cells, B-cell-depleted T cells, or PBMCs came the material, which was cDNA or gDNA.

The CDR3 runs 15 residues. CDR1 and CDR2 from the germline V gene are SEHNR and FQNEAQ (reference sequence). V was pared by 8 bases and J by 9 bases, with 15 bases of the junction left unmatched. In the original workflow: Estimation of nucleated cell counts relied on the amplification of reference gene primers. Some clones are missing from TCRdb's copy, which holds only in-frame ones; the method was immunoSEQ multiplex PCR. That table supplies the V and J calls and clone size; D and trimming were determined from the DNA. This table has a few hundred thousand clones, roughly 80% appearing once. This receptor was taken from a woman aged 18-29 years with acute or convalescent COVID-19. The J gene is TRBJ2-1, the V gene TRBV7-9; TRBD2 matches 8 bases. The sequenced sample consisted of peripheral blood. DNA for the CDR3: TGTGCCAGCCTGCGGGCGGGGGGACCCACCGGTGAGCAGTTCTTC. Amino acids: CASLRAGGPTGEQFF. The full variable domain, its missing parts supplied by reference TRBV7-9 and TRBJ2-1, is DTGVSQNPRHKITKRGQNVTFRCDPISEHNRLYWYRQTLGQGPEFLTYFQNEAQLEKSRLLSDRFSAERPKGSFSTLEIQRTEQGDSAMYLCASLRAGGPTGEQFFGPGTRLTVL.